This TCR beta chain was recovered during a study of HIV-infected patients and healthy controls. Germline V gives CDR1 MGHDK, CDR2 SYGVNS. The CDR3 is 14 residues long. The J segment lost 2 bases and the V segment lost 3 bases, leaving 1 base of the junction unmatched. Each CDR3 protein gets one entry after TCRdb re-called the 5' RACE reads with MiXCR. The table includes some 70,000 distinct CDR3 sequences, about a fifth detected once. This clonotype appeared many times. The receptor was derived from a human donor in good health. Sequenced input: CD4+ T cells from blood. The chain recombines TRBV25-1 with TRBJ2-1; the match to TRBD2 covers 7 bases. The DNA of the CDR3 is TGTGCCAGCAGTGAGGGAGGGGCCTACAATGAGCAGTTCTTC. Amino acids: CASSEGGAYNEQFF.